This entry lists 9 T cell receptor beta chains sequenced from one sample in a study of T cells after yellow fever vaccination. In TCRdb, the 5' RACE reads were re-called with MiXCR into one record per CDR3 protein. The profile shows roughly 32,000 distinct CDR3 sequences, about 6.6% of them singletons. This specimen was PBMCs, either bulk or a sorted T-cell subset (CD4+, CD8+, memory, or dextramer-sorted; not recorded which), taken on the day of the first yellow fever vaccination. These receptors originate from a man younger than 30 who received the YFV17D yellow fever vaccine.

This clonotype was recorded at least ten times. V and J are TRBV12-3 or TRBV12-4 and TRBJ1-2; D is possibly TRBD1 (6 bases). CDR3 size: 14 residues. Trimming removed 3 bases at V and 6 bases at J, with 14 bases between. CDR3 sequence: CASSLLDSRNGYTF. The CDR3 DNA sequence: TGTGCCAGCAGTTTGTTGGACAGCAGGAATGGCTACACCTTC.

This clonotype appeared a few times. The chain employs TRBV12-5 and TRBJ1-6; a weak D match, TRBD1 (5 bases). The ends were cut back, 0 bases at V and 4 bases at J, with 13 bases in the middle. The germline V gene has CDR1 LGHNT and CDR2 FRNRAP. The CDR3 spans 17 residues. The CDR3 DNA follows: TGTGCTAGTGGTTTGGTGATCCGGGACGGTTATAATTCACCCCTCCACTTT. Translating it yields CASGLVIRDGYNSPLHF.

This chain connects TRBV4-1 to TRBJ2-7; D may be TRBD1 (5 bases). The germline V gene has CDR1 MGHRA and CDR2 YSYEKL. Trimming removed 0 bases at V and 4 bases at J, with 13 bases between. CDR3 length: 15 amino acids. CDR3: CASSQERGGLYEQYF. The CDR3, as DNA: TGCGCCAGCAGCCAAGAAAGGGGCGGATTATACGAGCAGTACTTC.

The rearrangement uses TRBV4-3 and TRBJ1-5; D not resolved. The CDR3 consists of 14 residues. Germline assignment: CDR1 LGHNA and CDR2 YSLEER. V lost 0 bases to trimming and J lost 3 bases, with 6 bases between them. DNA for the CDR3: TGCGCCAGCAGCCAAGATAGTCTCAATCAGCCCCAGCATTTT. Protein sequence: CASSQDSLNQPQHF.

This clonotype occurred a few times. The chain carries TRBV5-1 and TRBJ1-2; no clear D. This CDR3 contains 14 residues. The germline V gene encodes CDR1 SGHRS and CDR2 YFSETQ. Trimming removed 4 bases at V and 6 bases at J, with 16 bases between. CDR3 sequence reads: CASSPFMRLDGYTF. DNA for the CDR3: TGCGCCAGCAGCCCGTTTATGAGACTCGATGGCTACACCTTC.

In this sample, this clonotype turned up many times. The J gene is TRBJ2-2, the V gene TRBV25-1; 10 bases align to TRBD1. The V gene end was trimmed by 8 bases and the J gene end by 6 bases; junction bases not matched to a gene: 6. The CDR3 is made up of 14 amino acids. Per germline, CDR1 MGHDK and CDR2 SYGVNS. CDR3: CASSGTGDAGELFF. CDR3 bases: TGTGCCAGCTCCGGGACAGGGGACGCCGGGGAGCTGTTTTTT.

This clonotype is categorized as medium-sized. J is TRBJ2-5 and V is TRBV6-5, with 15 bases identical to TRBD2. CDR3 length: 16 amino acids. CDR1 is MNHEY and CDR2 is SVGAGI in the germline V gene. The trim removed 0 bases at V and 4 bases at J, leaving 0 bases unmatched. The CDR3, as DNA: TGTGCCAGCAGTTACTCGGGACTAGCGGGGGGAGAGACCCAGTACTTC. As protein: CASSYSGLAGGETQYF.

The CDR3 sequence: CAISESTGDGYTF. The DNA for the CDR3 is TGTGCCATCAGTGAGTCGACAGGGGATGGCTACACCTTC. This chain uses TRBV10-3 with TRBJ1-2; 8 nucleotides match TRBD1. Germline V gene lookup returns CDR1 ENHRY and CDR2 SYGVKD. V shed 0 bases, J shed 6 bases, and the junction held 0 bases outside the gene matches. The CDR3 has 13 residues.

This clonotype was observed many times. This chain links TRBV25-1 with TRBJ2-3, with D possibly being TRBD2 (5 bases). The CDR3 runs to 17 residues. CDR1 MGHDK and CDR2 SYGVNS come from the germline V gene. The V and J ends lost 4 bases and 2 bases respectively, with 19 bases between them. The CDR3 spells CASSGGGGRPPTDTQYF. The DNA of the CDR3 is TGTGCCAGCAGTGGAGGAGGAGGAAGACCACCCACAGATACGCAGTATTTT.